The source of this TCR beta chain is a study of blood T cell repertoires in COVID-19. Across the study: The origin of the acute and convalescent COVID-19 samples was the United States, Italy and Spain. Nucleic acid was either cDNA or gDNA, and it came from T cells, B-cell-depleted T cells, or PBMCs.

Authors' methods: Amplification with reference gene primers provided the estimates of nucleated cell counts. Profiling relied on immunoSEQ multiplex PCR, and the TCRdb table lists in-frame clones only, not all of them. The V and J calls and clone size come from that table; D and trimming were worked out from the DNA. Of approximately 320,000 clones listed, 89% are singletons. The germline CDR1 and CDR2 sequences are SGHNT and YYREEE (reference sequence). CDR3 length equals 16 residues. Germline trimming cut 2 bases from V and 5 bases from J; bases unmatched to any gene: 4. Seattle's cohort entered during active infection and was followed longitudinally.

Material: peripheral blood. This receptor was obtained from a young woman with COVID-19, enrolled during active disease. The chain is built from TRBV5-4 and TRBJ2-2; TRBD1 aligns across 12 bases. The CDR3 nucleotides are TGTGCCAGCAGCTTTGGGACAGGGGGCGAAACCGGGGAGCTGTTTTTT. The encoded protein is CASSFGTGGETGELFF.